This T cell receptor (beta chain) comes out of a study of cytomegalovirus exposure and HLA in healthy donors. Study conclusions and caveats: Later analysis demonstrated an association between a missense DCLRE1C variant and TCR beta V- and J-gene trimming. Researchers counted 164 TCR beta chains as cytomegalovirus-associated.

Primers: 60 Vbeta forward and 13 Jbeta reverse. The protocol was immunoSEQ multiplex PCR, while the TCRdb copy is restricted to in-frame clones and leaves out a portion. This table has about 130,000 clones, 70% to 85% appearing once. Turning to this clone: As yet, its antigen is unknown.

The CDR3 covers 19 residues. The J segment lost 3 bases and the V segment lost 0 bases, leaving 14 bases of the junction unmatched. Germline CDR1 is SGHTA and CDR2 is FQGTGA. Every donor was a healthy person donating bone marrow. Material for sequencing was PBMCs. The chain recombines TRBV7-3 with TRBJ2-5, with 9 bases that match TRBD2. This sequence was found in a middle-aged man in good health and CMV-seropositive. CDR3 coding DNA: TGTGCCAGCAGCTTAACGGGGGGCCCGCCAGCGGGAGGTGAAGAGACCCAGTACTTC. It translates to CASSLTGGPPAGGEETQYF.